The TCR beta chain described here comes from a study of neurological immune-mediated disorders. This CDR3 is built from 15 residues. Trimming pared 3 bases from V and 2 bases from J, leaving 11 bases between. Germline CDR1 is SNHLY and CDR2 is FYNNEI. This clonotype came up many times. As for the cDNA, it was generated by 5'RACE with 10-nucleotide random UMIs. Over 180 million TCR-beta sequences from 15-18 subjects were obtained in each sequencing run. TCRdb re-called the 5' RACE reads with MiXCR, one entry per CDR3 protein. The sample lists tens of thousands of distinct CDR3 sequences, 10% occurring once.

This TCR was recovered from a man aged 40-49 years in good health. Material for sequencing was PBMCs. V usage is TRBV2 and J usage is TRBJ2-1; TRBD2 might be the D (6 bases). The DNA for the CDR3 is TGTGCCAGCAGTGATGGATGGGAGGCCTACAATGAGCAGTTCTTC. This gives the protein CASSDGWEAYNEQFF.